This T cell receptor (beta chain) derives from a study of CD8 T cells in Susac syndrome. About the study: There were about 6 sequenced Susac syndrome patients with active disease and roughly 8 in remission.

Random hexamers were used to reverse transcribe roughly 0.45 to 1 ug of RNA. TCRdb reprocessed the immunoSEQ multiplex PCR reads with MiXCR, giving one entry per CDR3 protein. Of some 150,000 distinct CDR3 sequences detected, 95% appear once; the ten largest clones hold more than 0.075%. Negative isolation was applied to CD8+ and CD4+ T cells, and FACS enrichment was applied to TEMRA cells. CDR1 and CDR2 from the germline V gene are KGHDR and SFDVKD. V lost 1 base and J 4 bases, leaving 10 bases between the germline ends. The CDR3 totals 15 residues. Sequencing used CD4+ T cells from PBMCs. V and J are TRBV24-1 and TRBJ2-1; D call uncertain. This clonotype originated in a human donor with Susac syndrome. Here the CDR3 DNA reads TGTGCCACCAGTGATTTAAGGGCCAGTTACAATGAGCAGTTCTTC. Encoded protein: CATSDLRASYNEQFF.